Below, one T cell receptor (beta chain) is given with its context. Researchers ran the PCR with 60 Vbeta and 13 Jbeta primers. Some clones are missing from TCRdb's copy, which holds only in-frame ones; the method was immunoSEQ multiplex PCR. Here the sample spans 150,000 to 200,000 clones, approximately 80% being singletons. V lost 4 bases and J lost 7, with 17 bases in between. Germline V gene sequence: CDR1 SNHLY, CDR2 FYNNEI. The CDR3 runs 14 residues. The sample is drawn from a study of cytomegalovirus exposure and HLA in healthy donors. The chain uses TRBV2 and TRBJ2-7; no definite D call. Source material: PBMCs. This TCR came from a man younger than 30 in good health and CMV-seronegative. CDR3 protein: CASSGPGSLWEQYF. The CDR3 nucleotides are TGTGCCAGCAGTGGGCCTGGCTCCTTGTGGGAGCAGTACTTC. The full variable domain, with the rest looked up from reference TRBV2 and TRBJ2-7, is EPEVTQTPSHQVTQMGQEVILRCVPISNHLYFYWYRQILGQKVEFLVSFYNNEISEKSEIFDDQFSVERPDGSNFTLKIRSTKLEDSAMYFCASSGPGSLWEQYFGPGTRLTVT.